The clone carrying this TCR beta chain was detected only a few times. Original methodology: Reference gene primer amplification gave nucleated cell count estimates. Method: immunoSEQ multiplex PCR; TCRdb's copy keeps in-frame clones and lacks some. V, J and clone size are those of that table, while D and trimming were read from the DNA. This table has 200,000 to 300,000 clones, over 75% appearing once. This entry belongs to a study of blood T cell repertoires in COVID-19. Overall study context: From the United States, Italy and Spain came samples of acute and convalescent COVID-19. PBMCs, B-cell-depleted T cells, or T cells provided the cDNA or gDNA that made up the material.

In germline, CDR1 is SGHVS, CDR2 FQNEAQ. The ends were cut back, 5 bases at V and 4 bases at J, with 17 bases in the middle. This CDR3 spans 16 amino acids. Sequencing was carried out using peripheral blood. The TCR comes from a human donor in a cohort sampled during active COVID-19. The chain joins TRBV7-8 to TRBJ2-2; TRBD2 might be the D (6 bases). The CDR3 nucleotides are TGTGCCAGCAGCCCCCCGGGGGTTCGGGGCACCGGGGAGCTGTTTTTT. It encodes CASSPPGVRGTGELFF.